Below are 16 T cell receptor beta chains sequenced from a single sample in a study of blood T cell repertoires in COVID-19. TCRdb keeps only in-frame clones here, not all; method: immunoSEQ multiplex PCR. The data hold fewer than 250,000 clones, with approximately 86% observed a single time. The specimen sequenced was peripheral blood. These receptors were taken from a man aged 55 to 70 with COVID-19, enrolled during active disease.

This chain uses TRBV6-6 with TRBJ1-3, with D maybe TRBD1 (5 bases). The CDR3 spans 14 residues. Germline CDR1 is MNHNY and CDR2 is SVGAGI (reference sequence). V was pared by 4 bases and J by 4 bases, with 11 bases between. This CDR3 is CASSSGGAGNTIYF. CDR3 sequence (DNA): TGTGCCAGCAGTTCGGGGGGTGCAGGAAACACCATATATTTT.

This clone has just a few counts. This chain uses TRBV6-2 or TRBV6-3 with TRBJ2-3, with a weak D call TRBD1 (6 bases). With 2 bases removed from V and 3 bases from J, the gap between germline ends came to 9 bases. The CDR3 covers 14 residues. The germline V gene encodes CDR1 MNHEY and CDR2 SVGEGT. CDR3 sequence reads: CASSYRDMTDTQYF. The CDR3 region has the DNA TGTGCCAGCAGTTACCGGGACATGACAGATACGCAGTATTTT.

The CDR3 loop reads CASSVVGSSGTLGLVNEQFF. Written as DNA, the CDR3 is TGTGCCAGCAGCGTAGTTGGCAGTTCGGGAACTTTGGGTTTAGTCAATGAGCAGTTCTTC. The V gene is TRBV9, the J gene TRBJ2-1, with TRBD2 as a possible D gene (5 bases). This CDR3 contains 20 residues. The V gene lost 0 bases and the J gene lost 6 bases, with 28 bases spanning the gap. Germline CDR1 and CDR2: SGDLS and YYNGEE.

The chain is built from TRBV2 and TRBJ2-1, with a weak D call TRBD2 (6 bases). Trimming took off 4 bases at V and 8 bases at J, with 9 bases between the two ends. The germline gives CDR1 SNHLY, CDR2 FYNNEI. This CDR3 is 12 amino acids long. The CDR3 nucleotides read TGTGCCAGCAGTGGGGGGGAGGATGAGCAGTTCTTC. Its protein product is CASSGGEDEQFF.

Here the CDR3 reads CASSLAAGIGNTIYF. In DNA form, the CDR3 reads TGCGCCAGCAGCTTGGCCGCGGGAATCGGAAACACCATATATTTT. This chain links TRBV5-1 with TRBJ1-3; no firm D call. The germline CDR1 and CDR2 sequences are SGHRS and YFSETQ. V lost 0 bases and J 4 bases, leaving 11 bases between the germline ends. The CDR3 is made up of 15 amino acids.

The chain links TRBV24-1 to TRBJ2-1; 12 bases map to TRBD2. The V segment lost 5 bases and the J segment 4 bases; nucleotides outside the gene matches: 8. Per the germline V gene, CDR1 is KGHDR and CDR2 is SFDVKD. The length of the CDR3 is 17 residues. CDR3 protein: CATSAMGGLAGYNEQFF. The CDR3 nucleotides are TGTGCCACCAGTGCCATGGGGGGACTAGCGGGTTACAATGAGCAGTTCTTC.

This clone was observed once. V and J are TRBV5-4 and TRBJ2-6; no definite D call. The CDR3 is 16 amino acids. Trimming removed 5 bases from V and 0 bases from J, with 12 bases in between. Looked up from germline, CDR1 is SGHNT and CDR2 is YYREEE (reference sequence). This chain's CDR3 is CASSSQVPSGANVLTF. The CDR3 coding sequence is TGTGCCAGCAGTTCTCAGGTACCCTCTGGGGCCAACGTCCTGACTTTC.

The CDR3 sequence is CASSSRLAEGYSSTDTQYF. CDR3 nucleotide sequence: TGTGCCAGCAGTTCCAGACTAGCGGAGGGTTACTCTAGCACAGATACGCAGTATTTT. The chain carries TRBV28 and TRBJ2-3, with TRBD2 matching over 9 bases. Germline CDR1 is MDHEN and CDR2 is SYDVKM. J lost 0 bases, V lost 4 bases, and 14 bases had no gene match. The CDR3 is 19 residues long.

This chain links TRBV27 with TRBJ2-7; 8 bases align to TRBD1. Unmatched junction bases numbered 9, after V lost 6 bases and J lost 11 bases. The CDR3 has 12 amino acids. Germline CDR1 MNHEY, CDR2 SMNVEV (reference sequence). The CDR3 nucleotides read TGTGCCAGCAGCGACAGGGGCCGGGTTAAGTACTTC. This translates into CASSDRGRVKYF.

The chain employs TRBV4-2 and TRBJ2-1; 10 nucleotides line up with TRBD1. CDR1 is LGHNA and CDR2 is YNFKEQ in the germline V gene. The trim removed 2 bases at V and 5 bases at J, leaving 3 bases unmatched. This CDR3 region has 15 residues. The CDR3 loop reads CASSQFGTGDNEQFF. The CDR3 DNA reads TGTGCCAGCAGCCAATTCGGGACAGGGGACAATGAGCAGTTCTTC.

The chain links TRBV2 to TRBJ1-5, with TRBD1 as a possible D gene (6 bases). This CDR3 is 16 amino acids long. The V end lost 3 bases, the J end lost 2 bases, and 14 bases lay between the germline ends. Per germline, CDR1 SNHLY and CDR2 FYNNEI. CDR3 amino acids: CASSDLGAFGNQPQHF. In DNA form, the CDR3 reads TGTGCCAGCAGTGATCTGGGGGCGTTTGGCAATCAGCCCCAGCATTTT.

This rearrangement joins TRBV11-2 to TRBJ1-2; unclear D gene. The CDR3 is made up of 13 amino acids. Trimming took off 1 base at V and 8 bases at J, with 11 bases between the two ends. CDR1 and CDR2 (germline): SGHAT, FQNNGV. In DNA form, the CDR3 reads TGTGCCAGCAGCTTAGGGGCAGGTGAAGGCTACACCTTC. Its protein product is CASSLGAGEGYTF. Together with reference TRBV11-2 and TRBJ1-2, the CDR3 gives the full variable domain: EAGVAQSPRYKIIEKRQSVAFWCNPISGHATLYWYQQILGQGPKLLIQFQNNGVVDDSQLPKDRFSAERLKGVDSTLKIQPAKLEDSAVYLCASSLGAGEGYTFGSGTRLTVV.

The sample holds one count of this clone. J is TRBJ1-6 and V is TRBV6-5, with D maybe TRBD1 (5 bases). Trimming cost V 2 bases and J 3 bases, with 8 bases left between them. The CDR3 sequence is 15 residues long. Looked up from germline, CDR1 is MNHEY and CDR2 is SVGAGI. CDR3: CASSYRGNYNSPLHF. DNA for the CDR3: TGTGCCAGCAGTTACCGGGGGAACTATAATTCACCCCTCCACTTT.

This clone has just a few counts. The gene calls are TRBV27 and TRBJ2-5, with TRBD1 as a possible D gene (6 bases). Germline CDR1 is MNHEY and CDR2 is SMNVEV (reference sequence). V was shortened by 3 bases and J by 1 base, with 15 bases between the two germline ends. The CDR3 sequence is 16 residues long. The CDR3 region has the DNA TGTGCCAGCAGTTTTCCGGGACAACCGCTCCAAGAGACCCAGTACTTC. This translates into CASSFPGQPLQETQYF.

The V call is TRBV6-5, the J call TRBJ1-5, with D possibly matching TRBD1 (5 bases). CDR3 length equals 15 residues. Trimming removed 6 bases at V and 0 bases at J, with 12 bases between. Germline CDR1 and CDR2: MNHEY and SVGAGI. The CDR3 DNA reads TGTGCCAGCAGAATGACAGAAAATAGCAATCAGCCCCAGCATTTT. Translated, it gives CASRMTENSNQPQHF.

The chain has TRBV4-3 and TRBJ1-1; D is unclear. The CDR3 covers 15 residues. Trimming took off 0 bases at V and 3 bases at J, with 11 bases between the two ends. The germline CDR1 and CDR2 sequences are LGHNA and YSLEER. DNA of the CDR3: TGCGCCAGCAGCCAAGAGGCGGAGGGAGACACTGAAGCTTTCTTT. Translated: CASSQEAEGDTEAFF.